This T cell receptor (beta chain) was sequenced in a study of T-cell memory formation after mild COVID-19. Turning to this clonotype: Its cognate antigen is unknown.

TCRdb itself ran the 5' RACE reads through MiXCR, one entry per CDR3 protein. The sample has 470,000 or so distinct CDR3 sequences, 25% seen once; the top ten hold around an eighth. Study-wide points: Memory from before infection featured some responding clones, which suggests cross-reactive memory joined. Contracting clones, day 15 to 85, had balanced CD4/CD8, and later expanders favored CD4+.

The CDR3 length is 15 residues. V lost 6 bases, J lost 2 bases, and 16 bases lay in between. CDR1 and CDR2 from the germline V gene are SNHLY and FYNNEI. This TCR was recovered from an adult woman who had mild COVID-19 (a few samples of this study predate the infection). Cell type and time point are not known. The sample comprised PBMCs or a T cell subset sorted from them (not recorded which). The chain combines TRBV2 with TRBJ1-2, with D tentatively TRBD1 (5 bases). Written as DNA, the CDR3 is TGTGCCAGCAGCGGACAAAGGGTGACGAACTATGGCTACACCTTC. Translated: CASSGQRVTNYGYTF.